This T cell receptor beta chain was observed in a study of response to subunit inactivated influenza vaccine. Study-level points and caveats: Each seasonal influenza vaccination recruits few new T cells, the authors suggested.

This clonotype has just a few counts. The antigen is unknown. MiXCR was run by TCRdb on the RT-PCR reads, yielding one entry per CDR3 protein. The sample consists of hundreds of thousands of distinct CDR3 sequences, about 12% of them appearing once. Germline CDR1 reads KGHDR; CDR2 reads SFDVKD. V was shortened by 9 bases and J by 2 bases, with 12 bases between the two germline ends. The CDR3 is 14 amino acids. This sample comprised non-naive T cells sorted from PBMCs, obtained approximately 15 days before vaccination. The clonotype comes from a middle-aged man who received an inactivated influenza vaccine. The chain has TRBV24-1 and TRBJ2-2, with a weak D call TRBD2 (7 bases). The CDR3, as DNA: TGTGCCACCGGGGGGGCAGGAAACACCGGGGAGCTGTTTTTT. It is translated as CATGGAGNTGELFF.